This TCR beta chain was captured in a study of T cell repertoires in cytomegalovirus infection. On the study more broadly: Public TCR beta signatures marked donors with CMV infection and the matching HLA. Study results and caveats: HLA-C-restricted TCR beta clonotypes specific for CMV led the ex vivo response.

With 2 bases removed from V and 8 bases from J, the gap between germline ends came to 16 bases. This CDR3 spans 15 amino acids. Per the germline V gene, CDR1 is SGHDT and CDR2 is YYEEEE. TCRdb called the reads again in MiXCR, with one record for every CDR3 protein. The sample has 450,000 to 600,000 distinct CDR3 sequences, approximately 40% seen once. This clonotype has just one count. Its antigen is undetermined. This clonotype originated in a human donor in good health (CMV status not recorded). Some clones in this sample may be carry-over from other donors' samples. Sequences were derived from cultured PBMCs, sampled from culture after CMV antigen stimulation. This chain uses TRBV5-6 with TRBJ1-4; D is ambiguous. The CDR3 loop is CASSLVGEYTEKLFF. Here the CDR3 DNA reads TGTGCCAGCAGCTTAGTTGGGGAGTATACGGAAAAACTGTTTTTT.